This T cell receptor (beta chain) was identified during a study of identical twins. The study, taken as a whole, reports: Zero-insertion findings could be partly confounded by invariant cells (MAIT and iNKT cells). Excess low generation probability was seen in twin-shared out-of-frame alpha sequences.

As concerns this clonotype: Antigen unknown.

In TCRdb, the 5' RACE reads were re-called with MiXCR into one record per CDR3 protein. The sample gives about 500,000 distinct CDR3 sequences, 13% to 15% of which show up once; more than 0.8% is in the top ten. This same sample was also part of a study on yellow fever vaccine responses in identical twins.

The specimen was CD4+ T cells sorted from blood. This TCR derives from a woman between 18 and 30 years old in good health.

Here the CDR3 DNA reads TGTGCCAGCAGCCAAGATCGGATAATAGCGGGAGGAGTAAAAGAGACCCAGTACTTC. Translation gives CASSQDRIIAGGVKETQYF. J is TRBJ2-5 and V is TRBV14, with TRBD2 identical over 10 bases. The ends lost 0 bases at V and 3 bases at J; junction bases unmatched: 13. The CDR3 spans 19 residues. Germline assignment: CDR1 SGHDN and CDR2 FVKESK.